This TCR beta chain was sequenced in a study of T cells in narcolepsy. The study's findings and limits: Autoreactive clonotypes reportedly recurred in blood of same and different patients, not controls. In some patient and control memory CD4+ samples, autoreactive clones were absent. Same-patient CSF and blood CD4+ T cell clonotypes included HCRT-specific and TRIB2-specific autoreactive ones.

Trimming took off 0 bases at V and 1 base at J, with 7 bases between the two ends. The CDR3 loop spans 14 amino acids. Germline CDR1 and CDR2: MNHEY and SVGAGI. The assay was immunoSEQ multiplex PCR, and TCRdb's table has in-frame clones only and misses some. The sample contains more than 20,000 clones, about 91% of which appear only once. Regarding this clone: Its cognate antigen is unknown.

V usage is TRBV6-5 and J usage is TRBJ2-7; D unclear. The sequencing input was CD45RA- memory CD4+ T cells from PBMCs. The TCR comes from a human donor with narcolepsy. The CDR3 sequence: CASSYSYGSYEQYF. CDR3 in DNA: TGTGCCAGCAGTTACTCTTATGGTTCCTACGAGCAGTACTTC.